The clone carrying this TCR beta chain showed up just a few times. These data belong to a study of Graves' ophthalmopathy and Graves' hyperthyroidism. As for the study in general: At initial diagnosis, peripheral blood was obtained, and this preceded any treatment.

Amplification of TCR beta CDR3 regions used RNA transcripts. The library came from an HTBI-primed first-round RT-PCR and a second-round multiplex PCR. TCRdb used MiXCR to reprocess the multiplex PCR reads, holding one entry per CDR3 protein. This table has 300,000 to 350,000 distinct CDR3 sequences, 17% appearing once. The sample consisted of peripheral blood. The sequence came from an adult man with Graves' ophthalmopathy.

The DNA for the CDR3 is TGTGCCAGCAGCAGCCGGGGGGGTTTGGACTATGGCTACACCTTC. Protein sequence: CASSSRGGLDYGYTF. V and J are TRBV7-8 and TRBJ1-2; D may be TRBD1 (5 bases). This CDR3 is 15 amino acids long. Between the trimmed V and J ends, which lost 5 bases and 3 bases, there was a span of 16 bases. The germline V gene has CDR1 SGHVS and CDR2 FQNEAQ.